The clone carrying this T cell receptor beta chain has only a few counts. Its specificity is unknown. This sample stems from a study of CD8+CD57+ T cells in acquired aplastic anemia. Findings and caveats of the study: The CD8+ Simpson's diversity of patients and controls was not significantly different. Roughly 31 CD8+ CDR3 sequences were shared between patients and controls.

The CDR3 totals 18 residues. Trimming cost V 7 bases and J 0 bases; bases outside gene matches: 13. In germline, CDR1 is DFQATT, CDR2 SNEGSKA (reference sequence). TCR beta VDJ and CDR3 profiling used genomic DNA as template. In TCRdb, the reads were re-called with MiXCR into one record per CDR3 protein. This table has about 170,000 distinct CDR3 sequences, just under 45% appearing once. Input material: sorted CD4+, CD8+, or CD8+CD57+ T cells (not recorded which) from PBMCs. This chain links TRBV20-1 with TRBJ2-1; the match to TRBD2 covers 12 bases. The receptor's source is a human donor in good health. CDR3 nucleotides: TGCAGTGTTATTGCTAGCGGGGGGGCCGTAGGCTCCTACAATGAGCAGTTCTTC. This codes for CSVIASGGAVGSYNEQFF.